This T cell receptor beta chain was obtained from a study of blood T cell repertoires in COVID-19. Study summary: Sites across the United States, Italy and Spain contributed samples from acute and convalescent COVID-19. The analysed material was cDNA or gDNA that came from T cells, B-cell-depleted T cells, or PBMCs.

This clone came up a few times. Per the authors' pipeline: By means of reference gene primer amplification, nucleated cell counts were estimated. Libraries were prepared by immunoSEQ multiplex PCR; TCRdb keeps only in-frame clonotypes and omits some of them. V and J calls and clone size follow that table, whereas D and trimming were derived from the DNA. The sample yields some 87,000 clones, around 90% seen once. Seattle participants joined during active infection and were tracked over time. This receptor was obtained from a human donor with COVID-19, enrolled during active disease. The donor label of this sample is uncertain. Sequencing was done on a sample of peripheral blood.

The CDR3 region has the DNA TGTGCCAGCAGCCAGGCCGGGACAGGGGGATTGACTAATGAAAAACTGTTTTTT. Amino acid sequence: CASSQAGTGGLTNEKLFF. The chain carries TRBV3-1 (or the pseudogene TRBV3-2) and TRBJ1-4, with TRBD1 identical over 11 bases. V lost 3 bases, J lost 2 bases, and 8 bases stayed unmatched. CDR1 LGHDT and CDR2 YNNKEL come from the germline V gene (reference sequence). The CDR3 has 18 residues.